The present T cell receptor (beta chain) was sequenced within a study of memory CD4+ T cells and cytomegalovirus serostatus. Assay: immunoSEQ multiplex PCR; the TCRdb copy retains only in-frame clones and omits some. In the table there are tens of thousands of clones, 65% to 85% of which are singletons. To note about this clone: Antigen: not known.

Single viable CD3+CD4+CD8-CD45RO+ cells were sorted as the memory CD4+ T cells. Findings and limits, study-wide: CD4+ memory repertoires contained about 40% of the 164 reported CMV TCRbeta sequences.

The germline V and J ends were trimmed by 3 bases and 2 bases, with 14 bases remaining between them. The CDR3 spans 15 residues. In germline, CDR1 is SGHTA, CDR2 FQGNSA. This TCR was sampled from an adult in good health and CMV-seropositive. The sample was memory CD4+ T cells from blood. The V call is TRBV7-2, the J call TRBJ2-7; no definite D call. CDR3 coding DNA: TGTGCCAGCAGCTTGGAACCCCTGAGAACCTACGAGCAGTACTTC. Its protein is CASSLEPLRTYEQYF. Using reference TRBV7-2 and TRBJ2-7 for the parts outside the CDR3, the full variable domain is GAGVSQSPSNKVTEKGKDVELRCDPISGHTALYWYRQSLGQGLEFLIYFQGNSAPDKSGLPSDRFSAERTGGSVSTLTIQRTQQEDSAVYLCASSLEPLRTYEQYFGPGTRLTVT.